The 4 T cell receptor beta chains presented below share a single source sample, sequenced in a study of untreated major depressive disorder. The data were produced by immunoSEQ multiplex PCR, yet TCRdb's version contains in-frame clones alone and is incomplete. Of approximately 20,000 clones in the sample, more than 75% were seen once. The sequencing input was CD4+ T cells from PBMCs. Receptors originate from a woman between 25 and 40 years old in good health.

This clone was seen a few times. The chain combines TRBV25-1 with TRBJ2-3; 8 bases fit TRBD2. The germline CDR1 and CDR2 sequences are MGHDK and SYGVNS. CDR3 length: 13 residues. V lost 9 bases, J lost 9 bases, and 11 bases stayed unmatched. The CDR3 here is CASTGTRGLTQYF. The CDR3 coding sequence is TGTGCCAGTACCGGGACTAGGGGATTAACGCAGTATTTT. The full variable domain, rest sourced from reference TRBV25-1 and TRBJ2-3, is EADIYQTPRYLVIGTGKKITLECSQTMGHDKMYWYQQDPGMELHLIHYSYGVNSTEKGDLSSESTVSRIRTEHFPLTLESARPSHTSQYLCASTGTRGLTQYFGPGTRLTVL.

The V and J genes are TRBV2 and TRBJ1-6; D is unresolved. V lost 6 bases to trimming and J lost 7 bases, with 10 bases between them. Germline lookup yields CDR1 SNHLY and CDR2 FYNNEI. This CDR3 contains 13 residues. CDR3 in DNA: TGTGCCAGCAGCTCGGAAACGAATTCACCCCTCCACTTT. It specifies CASSSETNSPLHF.

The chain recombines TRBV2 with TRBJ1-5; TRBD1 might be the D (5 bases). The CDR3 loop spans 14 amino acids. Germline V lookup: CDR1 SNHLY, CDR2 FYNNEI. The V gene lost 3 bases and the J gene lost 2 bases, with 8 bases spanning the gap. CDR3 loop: CASSEDTRNQPQHF. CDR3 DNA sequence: TGTGCCAGCAGTGAGGACACCCGCAATCAGCCCCAGCATTTT.

DNA for the CDR3: TGTGCCAGCAGTTCCTCCTACGAGCAGTACTTC. Protein sequence: CASSSSYEQYF. The chain links TRBV28 to TRBJ2-7; D gene ambiguous. Trimming shortened V by 4 bases and J by 0 bases, and 1 base separated the two germline ends. The CDR3 is 11 residues long. Germline CDR1 reads MDHEN; CDR2 reads SYDVKM.